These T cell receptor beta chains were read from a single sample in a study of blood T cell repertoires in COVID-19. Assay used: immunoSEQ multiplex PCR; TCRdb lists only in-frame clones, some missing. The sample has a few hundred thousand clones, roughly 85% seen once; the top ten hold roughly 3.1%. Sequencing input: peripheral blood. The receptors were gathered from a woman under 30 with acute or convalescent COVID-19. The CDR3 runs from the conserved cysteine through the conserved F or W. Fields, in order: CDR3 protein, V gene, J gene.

CASRGDRAGYEQYF	TRBV2	TRBJ2-7
CASSGRTGYEQYF	TRBV27	TRBJ2-7
CASTFTGVGEQFF	TRBV10-2	TRBJ2-1
CASSFGDSAYNSPLHF	TRBV27	TRBJ1-6
CASSPIVSETEAFF	TRBV18	TRBJ1-1
CASTRGQGPYNEQFF	TRBV19	TRBJ2-1
CASSATGDYGYTF	TRBV10-2	TRBJ1-2
CASTLAPLTSGSYNEQFF	TRBV19	TRBJ2-1
CASSQPGQGVSPLHF	TRBV4-3	TRBJ1-6
CSASVGQYTGANVLTF	TRBV20-1	TRBJ2-6
CASSITGGPERGEQYF	TRBV5-1	TRBJ2-7
CASSFGSGGYTF	TRBV6-6	TRBJ1-2
CASSYSGGEVGNTIYF	TRBV6-5	TRBJ1-3
CASSIDEGSHPYGYTF	TRBV19	TRBJ1-2
CASSPPGEGQPQHF	TRBV11-2	TRBJ1-5
CASSLGAGGLYNEQFF	TRBV5-1	TRBJ2-1
CASSEAGQGDDEQYF	TRBV10-1	TRBJ2-7
CASSGLAGGHEQFF	TRBV10-2	TRBJ2-1
CASSQGQTIVYGYTF	TRBV11-2	TRBJ1-2
CSVTSGSVGETQYF	TRBV29-1	TRBJ2-5
CASYRGTYEQYF	TRBV6-5	TRBJ2-7
CASSQRGSGTGELFF	TRBV7-9	TRBJ2-2